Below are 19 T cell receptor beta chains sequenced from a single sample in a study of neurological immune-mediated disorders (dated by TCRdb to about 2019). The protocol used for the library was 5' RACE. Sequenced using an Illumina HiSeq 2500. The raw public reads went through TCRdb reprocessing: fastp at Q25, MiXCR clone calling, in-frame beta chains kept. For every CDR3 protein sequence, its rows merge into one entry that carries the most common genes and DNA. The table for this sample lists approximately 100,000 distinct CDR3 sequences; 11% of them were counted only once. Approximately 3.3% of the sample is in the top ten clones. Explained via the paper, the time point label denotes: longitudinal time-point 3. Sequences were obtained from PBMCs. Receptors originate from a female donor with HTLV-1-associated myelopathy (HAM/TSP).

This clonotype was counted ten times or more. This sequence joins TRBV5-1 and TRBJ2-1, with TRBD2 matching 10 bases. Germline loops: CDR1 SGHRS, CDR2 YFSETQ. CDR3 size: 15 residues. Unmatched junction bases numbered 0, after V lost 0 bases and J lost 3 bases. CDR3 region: CASSLVAGGYNEQFF. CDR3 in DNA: TGCGCCAGCAGCTTGGTAGCGGGGGGCTACAATGAGCAGTTCTTC. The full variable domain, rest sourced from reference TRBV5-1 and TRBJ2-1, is KAGVTQTPRYLIKTRGQQVTLSCSPISGHRSVSWYQQTPGQGLQFLFEYFSETQRNKGNFPGRFSGRQFSNSRSEMNVSTLELGDSALYLCASSLVAGGYNEQFFGPGTRLTVL.

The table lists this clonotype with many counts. The CDR3 spells CSAREVGGDTQYF. The CDR3 DNA follows: TGCAGTGCTAGAGAAGTAGGGGGGGATACGCAGTATTTT. The rearrangement joins TRBV20-1 to TRBJ2-3; D may be TRBD1 or TRBD2 (6 bases each). Germline assignment: CDR1 DFQATT and CDR2 SNEGSKA (reference sequence). The CDR3 has 13 amino acids. Trimming cost V 0 bases and J 6 bases, with 10 bases left between them.

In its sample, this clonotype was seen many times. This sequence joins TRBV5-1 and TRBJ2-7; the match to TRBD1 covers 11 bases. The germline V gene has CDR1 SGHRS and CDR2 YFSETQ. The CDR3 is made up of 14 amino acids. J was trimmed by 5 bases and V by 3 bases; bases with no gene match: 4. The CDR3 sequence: CASSSDRGPHEQYF. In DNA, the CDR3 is TGCGCCAGCAGCTCGGACAGGGGGCCCCACGAGCAGTACTTC.

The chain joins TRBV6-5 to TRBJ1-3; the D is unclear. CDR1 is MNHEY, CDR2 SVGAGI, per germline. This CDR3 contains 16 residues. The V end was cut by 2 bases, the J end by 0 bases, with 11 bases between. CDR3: CASSYDIGSSGNTIYF. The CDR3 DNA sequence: TGTGCCAGCAGTTACGACATAGGAAGCTCTGGAAACACCATATATTTT.

The CDR3 region has the DNA TGTGCCAGCAGCTCTTCACAGGGGGTCTACGAGCAGTACTTC. Encoded protein: CASSSSQGVYEQYF. This chain links TRBV7-9 with TRBJ2-7, with 8 bases matching TRBD1. V lost 4 bases, J lost 3 bases, and 5 bases stayed unmatched. The CDR3 runs to 14 residues. The V gene's germline CDR1 is SEHNR and CDR2 FQNEAQ (reference sequence).

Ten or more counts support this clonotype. CDR3 nucleotide sequence: TGCAGTGCTAACCCGACAGGGGGCTACGAGCAGTACTTC. It codes for CSANPTGGYEQYF. The chain recombines TRBV20-1 with TRBJ2-7; TRBD1 matches 9 bases. CDR1 and CDR2 (germline): DFQATT, SNEGSKA (reference sequence). J lost 3 bases, V lost 4 bases, and 4 bases had no gene match. The CDR3 totals 13 residues.

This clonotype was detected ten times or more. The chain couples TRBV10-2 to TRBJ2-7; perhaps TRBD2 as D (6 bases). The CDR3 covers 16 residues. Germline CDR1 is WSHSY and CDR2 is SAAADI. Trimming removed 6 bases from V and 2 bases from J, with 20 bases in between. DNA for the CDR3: TGCGCCAGCAGCCCCGAGGAGGGGCTACGACCCTACGAGCAGTACTTC. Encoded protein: CASSPEEGLRPYEQYF.

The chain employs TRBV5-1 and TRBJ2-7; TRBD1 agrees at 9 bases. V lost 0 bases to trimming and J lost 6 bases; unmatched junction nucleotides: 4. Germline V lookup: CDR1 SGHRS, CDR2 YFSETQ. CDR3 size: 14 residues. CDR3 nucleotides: TGCGCCAGCAGCTTGGCACAGGGGGCGCGCGAGCAGTACTTC. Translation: CASSLAQGAREQYF.

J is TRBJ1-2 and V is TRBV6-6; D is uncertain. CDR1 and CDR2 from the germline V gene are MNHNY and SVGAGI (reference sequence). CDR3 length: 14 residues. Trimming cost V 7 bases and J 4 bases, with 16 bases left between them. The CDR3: CASTLTGWTYGYTF. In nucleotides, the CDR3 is TGTGCCAGCACCCTCACGGGGTGGACCTATGGCTACACCTTC.

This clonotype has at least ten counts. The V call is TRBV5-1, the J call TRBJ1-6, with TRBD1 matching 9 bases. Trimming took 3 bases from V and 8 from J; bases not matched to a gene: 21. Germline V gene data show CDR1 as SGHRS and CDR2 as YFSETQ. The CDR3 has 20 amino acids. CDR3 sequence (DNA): TGCGCCAGCAGCTATTGGGGCGGGACAGGGTCCCGTCTGGGTGATTCACCCCTCCACTTT. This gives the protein CASSYWGGTGSRLGDSPLHF.

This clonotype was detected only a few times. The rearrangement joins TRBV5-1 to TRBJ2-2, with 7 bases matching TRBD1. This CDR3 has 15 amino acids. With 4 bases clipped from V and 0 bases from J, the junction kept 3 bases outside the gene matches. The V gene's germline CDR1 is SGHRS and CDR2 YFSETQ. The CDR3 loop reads CASSGGTANTGELFF. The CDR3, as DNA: TGCGCCAGCAGCGGTGGGACAGCGAACACCGGGGAGCTGTTTTTT. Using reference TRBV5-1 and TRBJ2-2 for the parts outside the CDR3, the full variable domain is KAGVTQTPRYLIKTRGQQVTLSCSPISGHRSVSWYQQTPGQGLQFLFEYFSETQRNKGNFPGRFSGRQFSNSRSEMNVSTLELGDSALYLCASSGGTANTGELFFGEGSRLTVL.

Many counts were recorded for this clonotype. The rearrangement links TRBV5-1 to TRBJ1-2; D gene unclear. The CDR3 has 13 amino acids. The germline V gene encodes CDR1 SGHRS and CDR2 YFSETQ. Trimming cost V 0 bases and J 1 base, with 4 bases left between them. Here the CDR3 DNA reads TGCGCCAGCAGCTTGGGGGGTAACTATGGCTACACCTTC. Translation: CASSLGGNYGYTF.

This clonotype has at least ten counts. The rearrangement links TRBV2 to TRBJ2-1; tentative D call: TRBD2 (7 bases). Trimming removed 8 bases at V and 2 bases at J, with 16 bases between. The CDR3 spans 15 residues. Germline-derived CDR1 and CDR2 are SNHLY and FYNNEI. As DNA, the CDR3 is TGTGCCAGCGGGGGGGCGGGGCGCGCCTACAATGAGCAGTTCTTC. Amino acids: CASGGAGRAYNEQFF.

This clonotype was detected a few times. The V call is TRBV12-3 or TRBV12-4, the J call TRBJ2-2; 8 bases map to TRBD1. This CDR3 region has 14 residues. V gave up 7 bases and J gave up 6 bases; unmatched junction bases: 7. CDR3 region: CASNRQGLSGELFF. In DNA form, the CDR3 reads TGTGCCAGCAATCGACAGGGGCTTTCCGGGGAGCTGTTTTTT.

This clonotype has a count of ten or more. The CDR3 region has the DNA TGTGCCACCAGCGGCAGGTATGGCTACACCTTC. It encodes CATSGRYGYTF. The chain recombines TRBV15 with TRBJ1-2, with D hard to call. Germline CDR1 and CDR2: LNHNV and YYDKDF (reference sequence). V lost 5 bases and J 5 bases, leaving 6 bases between the germline ends. This CDR3 contains 11 residues.

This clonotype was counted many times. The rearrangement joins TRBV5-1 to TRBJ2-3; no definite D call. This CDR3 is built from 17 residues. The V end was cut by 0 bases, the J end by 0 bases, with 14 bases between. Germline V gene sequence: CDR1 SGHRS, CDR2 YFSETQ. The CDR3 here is CASSLAVLGTSTDTQYF. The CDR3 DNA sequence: TGCGCCAGCAGCTTGGCCGTTCTGGGAACTAGCACAGATACGCAGTATTTT.

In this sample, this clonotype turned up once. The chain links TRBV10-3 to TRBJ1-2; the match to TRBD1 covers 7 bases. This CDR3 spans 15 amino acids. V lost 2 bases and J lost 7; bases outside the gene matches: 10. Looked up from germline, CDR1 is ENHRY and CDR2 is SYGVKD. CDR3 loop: CAISETNRGLGGYTF. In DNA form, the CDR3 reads TGTGCCATCAGTGAGACCAACAGGGGCTTGGGTGGCTACACCTTC.

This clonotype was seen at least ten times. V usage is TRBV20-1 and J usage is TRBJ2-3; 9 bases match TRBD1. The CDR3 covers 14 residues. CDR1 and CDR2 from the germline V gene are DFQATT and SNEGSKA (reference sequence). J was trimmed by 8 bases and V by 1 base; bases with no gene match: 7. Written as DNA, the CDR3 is TGCAGTGCTAGAGCCGGGACAGGGTATGGTACGCAGTATTTT. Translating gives CSARAGTGYGTQYF.

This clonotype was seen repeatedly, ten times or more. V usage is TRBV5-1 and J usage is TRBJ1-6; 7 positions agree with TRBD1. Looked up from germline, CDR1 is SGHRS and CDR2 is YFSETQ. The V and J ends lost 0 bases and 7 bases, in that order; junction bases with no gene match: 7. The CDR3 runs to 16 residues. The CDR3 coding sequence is TGCGCCAGCAGCTTGGCCCCGACAGGGAACAATTCACCCCTCCACTTT. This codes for CASSLAPTGNNSPLHF.